These 24 T cell receptor beta chains came from one sample sequenced in a study of T cell responses to AZD1222 COVID-19 vaccine. Sequencing was performed with immunoSEQ multiplex PCR; in TCRdb, only in-frame clones are kept and a portion is missing. The sample yields 120,000 or so clones, 65% to 90% seen once. The material sequenced was peripheral blood, taken 28 days after the second AZD1222 dose. The receptors originated from an adult who received the AZD1222 COVID-19 vaccine.

This chain joins TRBV6-5 and TRBJ2-7, with D possibly called TRBD1 or TRBD2 (5 bases each). This CDR3 spans 15 amino acids. The V gene lost 2 bases and the J gene lost 0 bases, with 11 bases spanning the gap. Germline assignment: CDR1 MNHEY and CDR2 SVGAGI. This chain's CDR3 is CASSYGTTTSYEQYF. The CDR3 region has the DNA TGTGCCAGCAGTTACGGGACGACTACCTCCTACGAGCAGTACTTC.

The genes are TRBV7-2 and TRBJ2-4; D could derive from TRBD1 or TRBD2 (5 bases each). The CDR3 spans 15 residues. Germline V CDR1 and CDR2: SGHTA, FQGNSA. V was cut by 2 bases and J by 2 bases, with 10 bases left in between. The CDR3 DNA reads as TGTGCCAGCAGCTTATGGGGGAATACCAAAAACATTCAGTACTTC. Amino acid sequence: CASSLWGNTKNIQYF.

This clone has a count of ten or more. The chain has TRBV11-3 and TRBJ2-7; D unresolved. The CDR3 length is 16 residues. In germline, CDR1 is SGHNT, CDR2 YENEEA. V lost 7 bases, J lost 4 bases, and 23 bases lay in between. The CDR3: CASTDKRRSYEYEQYF. CDR3 DNA sequence: TGTGCCAGCACCGATAAAAGGAGATCCTATGAATACGAGCAGTACTTC.

This chain joins TRBV27 and TRBJ2-2, with D maybe TRBD1 (6 bases). Germline CDR1 and CDR2: MNHEY and SMNVEV (reference sequence). CDR3 length equals 16 residues. Between the trimmed V and J ends, which lost 3 bases and 6 bases, there was a span of 17 bases. CDR3 sequence: CASSFRRTGSPGELFF. The DNA of the CDR3 is TGTGCCAGCAGTTTCCGGAGAACAGGGTCTCCCGGGGAGCTGTTTTTT.

This chain links TRBV9 with TRBJ2-2, with D uncertain. This CDR3 has 12 amino acids. Germline V gene sequence: CDR1 SGDLS, CDR2 YYNGEE. V was cut by 5 bases and J by 7 bases, with 9 bases left in between. The DNA for the CDR3 is TGTGCCAGCAGTCGACCGGGCGGGGAGCTGTTTTTT. Its translation: CASSRPGGELFF.

The sample holds one count of this clone. The rearrangement links TRBV7-2 to TRBJ1-5; no definite D call. This CDR3 has 17 amino acids. Germline CDR1 SGHTA, CDR2 FQGNSA. With 5 bases removed from V and 0 bases from J, the gap between germline ends came to 17 bases. This CDR3 reads CASSPQSAVYSNQPQHF. CDR3 bases: TGTGCCAGCAGCCCACAGAGTGCAGTTTATAGCAATCAGCCCCAGCATTTT.

The gene calls are TRBV6-2 or TRBV6-3 and TRBJ2-1; 10 positions agree with TRBD2. This CDR3 comprises 17 residues. Per germline, CDR1 MNHEY and CDR2 SVGEGT. Germline trimming cut 2 bases from V and 6 bases from J; bases unmatched to any gene: 10. CDR3 protein: CASSYPLLAGAINEQFF. DNA of the CDR3: TGTGCCAGCAGTTACCCCCTCCTAGCGGGGGCTATCAATGAGCAGTTCTTC.

This clone was detected only a few times. The chain links TRBV3-1 (or the pseudogene TRBV3-2) to TRBJ2-1; D uncertain. Looked up from germline, CDR1 is LGHDT and CDR2 is YNNKEL (reference sequence). This CDR3 comprises 11 residues. The V end lost 1 base, the J end lost 12 bases, and 7 bases lay between the germline ends. The chain's CDR3 is CASSQGPSQFF. The CDR3 DNA follows: TGTGCCAGCAGCCAAGGACCCTCGCAGTTCTTC.

This clone appeared a single time. V and J are TRBV7-2 and TRBJ2-5; perhaps TRBD2 as D (6 bases). The CDR3 has 16 residues. V shed 1 base and J shed 0 bases, with 12 bases lying between them. Germline CDR1 and CDR2: SGHTA and FQGNSA. The CDR3 protein is CASSLGGGVNQETQYF. The CDR3 DNA reads as TGTGCCAGCAGCTTAGGGGGAGGAGTTAACCAAGAGACCCAGTACTTC.

This clone was recorded only once. The chain recombines TRBV6-6 with TRBJ1-4; D uncertain. Germline V gene sequence: CDR1 MNHNY, CDR2 SVGAGI (reference sequence). V lost 7 bases, J lost 4 bases, and 19 bases lay in between. CDR3 length equals 16 residues. The CDR3 sequence: CASMGSGSGYNEKLFF. In DNA form, the CDR3 reads TGTGCCAGCATGGGGTCCGGGTCGGGGTATAATGAAAAACTGTTTTTT.

The chain links TRBV6-1 to TRBJ1-1; 10 bases are a match to TRBD1. V was pared by 1 base and J by 7 bases, with 3 bases of the junction left unmatched. The CDR3 length is 14 residues. CDR1 is MNHNS, CDR2 SASEGT, per germline. This chain's CDR3 is CASSEDRDRGEAFF. CDR3 bases: TGTGCCAGCAGTGAAGACAGGGACAGGGGTGAAGCTTTCTTT.

V is TRBV3-1 (or the pseudogene TRBV3-2) and J is TRBJ2-7; unclear D gene. From germline, CDR1 is LGHDT and CDR2 YNNKEL (reference sequence). V was cut by 0 bases and J by 3 bases, with 6 bases left in between. The length of the CDR3 is 13 residues. CDR3 sequence: CASSQDGFYEQYF. The CDR3 DNA reads as TGTGCCAGCAGCCAAGACGGATTCTACGAGCAGTACTTC.

The rearrangement uses TRBV7-2 and TRBJ2-7, with D possibly being TRBD2 (7 bases). Germline values: CDR1 SGHTA, CDR2 FQGNSA. With 5 bases removed from V and 5 bases from J, the gap between germline ends came to 28 bases. The CDR3 runs to 18 residues. The chain's CDR3 is CASSPRGGRGRGYDEQYF. The CDR3 coding sequence is TGTGCCAGCAGCCCGAGGGGGGGCAGGGGAAGGGGCTATGACGAGCAGTACTTC.

This chain uses TRBV10-2 with TRBJ2-5, with 8 positions matching TRBD1. The CDR3 loop spans 15 amino acids. Trimming took 4 bases from V and 2 from J; bases not matched to a gene: 6. Germline V gene data show CDR1 as WSHSY and CDR2 as SAAADI. CDR3 region: CASSVRYRGQETQYF. The CDR3 DNA follows: TGCGCCAGCAGTGTCCGATACAGGGGGCAAGAGACCCAGTACTTC.

V usage is TRBV28 and J usage is TRBJ2-1; D gene unclear. Germline V gene data show CDR1 as MDHEN and CDR2 as SYDVKM. The CDR3 has 13 amino acids. Trimming stripped 3 bases from V and 3 bases from J, with 6 bases between. CDR3 loop: CASSFTGYNEQFF. The CDR3 DNA is TGTGCCAGCAGTTTCACGGGCTACAATGAGCAGTTCTTC.

The rearrangement links TRBV5-5 to TRBJ1-5; D remains unclear. The ends were cut back, 0 bases at V and 5 bases at J, with 9 bases in the middle. CDR1 and CDR2 from the germline V gene are SGHKS and YYEKEE (reference sequence). The CDR3 runs to 14 residues. The chain's CDR3 is CASSLGGSYQPQHF. As DNA, the CDR3 is TGTGCCAGCAGCTTGGGAGGGTCTTATCAGCCCCAGCATTTT.

The chain recombines TRBV15 with TRBJ1-3; 7 bases line up with TRBD1. The CDR3 runs 15 residues. CDR1 is LNHNV and CDR2 is YYDKDF in the germline V gene (reference sequence). The J segment lost 5 bases and the V segment lost 6 bases, leaving 10 bases of the junction unmatched. The CDR3 nucleotides read TGTGCCACCAGTCCTGACCGACAGGGCCGAAACACCATATATTTT. Its translation: CATSPDRQGRNTIYF.

This chain connects TRBV18 to TRBJ1-1, with 7 bases fitting TRBD1. The V gene end was trimmed by 1 base and the J gene end by 6 bases; junction bases not matched to a gene: 5. This CDR3 comprises 14 residues. CDR1 is KGHSH, CDR2 LQKENI, per germline. The CDR3 coding sequence is TGTGCCAGCTCACCACGGACAGGACGGCCTGAAGCTTTCTTT. Translation gives CASSPRTGRPEAFF.

The J gene is TRBJ1-1, the V gene TRBV3-1 (or the pseudogene TRBV3-2), with D uncertain. Germline CDR1 reads LGHDT; CDR2 reads YNNKEL (reference sequence). Trimming cost V 2 bases and J 1 base, with 8 bases left between them. This CDR3 contains 14 residues. The CDR3 sequence is CASSQQAGNTEAFF. As DNA, the CDR3 is TGTGCCAGCAGCCAACAAGCCGGGAACACTGAAGCTTTCTTT.

The V call is TRBV4-1, the J call TRBJ1-5; D is uncertain. Germline V lookup: CDR1 MGHRA, CDR2 YSYEKL. V lost 4 bases and J lost 4, with 14 bases in between. The CDR3 has 15 amino acids. The CDR3 is CASSPYPEGNQPQHF. The DNA of the CDR3 is TGCGCCAGCAGCCCGTATCCAGAAGGGAATCAGCCCCAGCATTTT.

This sequence joins TRBV7-2 and TRBJ1-1; D unresolved. CDR1 and CDR2 from the germline V gene are SGHTA and FQGNSA. CDR3 length equals 14 residues. V was shortened by 5 bases and J by 1 base, with 11 bases between the two germline ends. CDR3 protein: CASSPTLQNTEAFF. The CDR3 DNA sequence: TGTGCCAGCAGCCCGACCCTACAGAACACTGAAGCTTTCTTT.

The rearrangement joins TRBV27 to TRBJ1-6, with TRBD1 matching over 10 bases. The V segment lost 4 bases and the J segment 0 bases; nucleotides outside the gene matches: 6. This CDR3 has 18 amino acids. Germline V gene data show CDR1 as MNHEY and CDR2 as SMNVEV (reference sequence). The CDR3 DNA is TGTGCCAGCAGTTACTGGGACAGGGGACTCTCCTATAATTCACCCCTCCACTTT. Its translation is CASSYWDRGLSYNSPLHF.

This clone was picked up one time. The rearrangement links TRBV11-2 to TRBJ2-5; D gene uncertain. This CDR3 is 16 amino acids long. Looked up from germline, CDR1 is SGHAT and CDR2 is FQNNGV. V lost 5 bases and J 5 bases, leaving 21 bases between the germline ends. CDR3: CASSSPGGIFWETQYF. Written as DNA, the CDR3 is TGTGCCAGCAGCAGCCCGGGCGGAATTTTTTGGGAGACCCAGTACTTC.

V is TRBV9 and J is TRBJ2-5, with 9 positions matching TRBD2. The CDR3 is made up of 15 amino acids. The J segment lost 5 bases and the V segment lost 1 base, leaving 6 bases of the junction unmatched. Germline CDR1 SGDLS, CDR2 YYNGEE. The CDR3: CASSVNPSGAETQYF. The CDR3 DNA reads TGTGCCAGCAGCGTAAATCCTAGCGGGGCCGAGACCCAGTACTTC.